A single sample is the source of the 14 T cell receptor beta chains below, sequenced in a study of blood T cell repertoires in COVID-19. Here immunoSEQ multiplex PCR was the method, and the copy in TCRdb shows in-frame clones only, minus some. The sample has roughly 65,000 clones; 60% to 85% are singletons. Sequenced: peripheral blood. Source of these receptors: a human donor in a cohort sampled during active COVID-19.

V usage is TRBV11-2 and J usage is TRBJ2-2; 14 bases line up with TRBD2. The CDR3 runs 18 residues. V lost 4 bases to trimming and J lost 4 bases; unmatched junction nucleotides: 8. Looked up from germline, CDR1 is SGHAT and CDR2 is FQNNGV. CDR3 in DNA: TGTGCCAGCAGCTCCCATCCGGGACTAGCGGGAGTCACCGGGGAGCTGTTTTTT. Amino acid sequence: CASSSHPGLAGVTGELFF.

This clone was counted at least ten times. The chain combines TRBV21-1 with TRBJ2-7; the table names TRBD1, a call not compared with the DNA. TRBV21-1 is a listed pseudogene. The CDR3 is 15 amino acids. The DNA of the CDR3 is TGTGCCAGCAGCAAACAGGGGGTCCCCACCTACGAGCAGTACTTC. As protein: CASSKQGVPTYEQYF.

The chain joins TRBV5-1 to TRBJ1-4; 7 bases map to TRBD1. Germline CDR1 and CDR2: SGHRS and YFSETQ. Trimming cost V 4 bases and J 0 bases; bases outside gene matches: 3. The CDR3 has 15 amino acids. Here the CDR3 reads CASSKDRATNEKLFF. Written as DNA, the CDR3 is TGCGCCAGCAGCAAAGACAGGGCAACTAATGAAAAACTGTTTTTT. The whole variable domain, remainder taken from reference TRBV5-1 and TRBJ1-4, is KAGVTQTPRYLIKTRGQQVTLSCSPISGHRSVSWYQQTPGQGLQFLFEYFSETQRNKGNFPGRFSGRQFSNSRSEMNVSTLELGDSALYLCASSKDRATNEKLFFGSGTQLSVL.

The rearrangement links TRBV7-9 to TRBJ2-5; TRBD1 aligns across 8 bases. CDR3 length equals 15 residues. The V segment lost 5 bases and the J segment 5 bases; nucleotides outside the gene matches: 10. The V gene's germline CDR1 is SEHNR and CDR2 FQNEAQ (reference sequence). CDR3 in amino acids: CASSTTTQGVETQYF. In DNA, the CDR3 is TGTGCCAGCAGCACAACTACACAGGGGGTGGAGACCCAGTACTTC. Complete variable domain (other parts from reference TRBV7-9 and TRBJ2-5): DTGVSQNPRHKITKRGQNVTFRCDPISEHNRLYWYRQTLGQGPEFLTYFQNEAQLEKSRLLSDRFSAERPKGSFSTLEIQRTEQGDSAMYLCASSTTTQGVETQYFGPGTRLLVL.

The V gene is TRBV5-1, the J gene TRBJ2-2, with D possibly matching TRBD1 (6 bases). The V end was cut by 4 bases, the J end by 6 bases, with 19 bases between. Looked up from germline, CDR1 is SGHRS and CDR2 is YFSETQ. This CDR3 is built from 16 residues. The CDR3: CASSRTPQGTAGELFF. The CDR3 DNA reads as TGCGCCAGCAGCCGTACCCCCCAGGGGACGGCCGGGGAGCTGTTTTTT. The whole variable domain, remainder taken from reference TRBV5-1 and TRBJ2-2, is KAGVTQTPRYLIKTRGQQVTLSCSPISGHRSVSWYQQTPGQGLQFLFEYFSETQRNKGNFPGRFSGRQFSNSRSEMNVSTLELGDSALYLCASSRTPQGTAGELFFGEGSRLTVL.

The V call is TRBV7-8, the J call TRBJ2-2; TRBD2 aligns across 8 bases. The CDR3 sequence is 15 residues long. Germline trimming cut 5 bases from V and 4 bases from J; bases unmatched to any gene: 6. Germline V gene data show CDR1 as SGHVS and CDR2 as FQNEAQ. The CDR3 DNA sequence: TGTGCCAGCAGCCCTACGGCGGGGGGCACCGGGGAGCTGTTTTTT. It specifies CASSPTAGGTGELFF.

The chain links TRBV6-6 to TRBJ1-1; 7 bases match TRBD1. The CDR3 is 13 amino acids. V shed 5 bases, J shed 6 bases, and the junction held 6 bases outside the gene matches. The germline CDR1 and CDR2 sequences are MNHNY and SVGAGI (reference sequence). The CDR3 protein is CASSQGQLPEAFF. The CDR3 bases are TGTGCCAGCAGTCAGGGACAGCTTCCTGAAGCTTTCTTT.

The V call is TRBV28, the J call TRBJ2-1; 9 bases fit TRBD2. This CDR3 region has 15 residues. With 4 bases clipped from V and 4 bases from J, the junction kept 5 bases outside the gene matches. The V gene's germline CDR1 is MDHEN and CDR2 SYDVKM. For the CDR3, the DNA is TGTGCCAGCAGTTCTAGCGGGACTTTTTACAATGAGCAGTTCTTC. Translation gives CASSSSGTFYNEQFF.

The CDR3 nucleotides are TGTGCCAGCAGCTTAGGAGCGGGGGCTGATACGCAGTATTTT. As protein: CASSLGAGADTQYF. The chain joins TRBV7-9 to TRBJ2-3; 8 nucleotides line up with TRBD2. After removal of 1 base from V and 6 bases from J, the junction contained 3 bases not matched to a gene. CDR1 SEHNR and CDR2 FQNEAQ come from the germline V gene (reference sequence). The CDR3 length is 14 residues.

CDR3 coding DNA: TGTGCCAGCAGCGTAGGTCTAGCGACGAACACCGGGGAGCTGTTTTTT. Amino acid sequence: CASSVGLATNTGELFF. The gene calls are TRBV9 and TRBJ2-2; TRBD2 is a possible D gene (6 bases). In germline, CDR1 is SGDLS, CDR2 YYNGEE. The CDR3 contains 16 residues. Trimming left V 0 bases short and J 0 bases short, with 9 bases between. Supplemented by reference TRBV9 and TRBJ2-2, the full variable domain reads DSGVTQTPKHLITATGQRVTLRCSPRSGDLSVYWYQQSLDQGLQFLIQYYNGEERAKGNILERFSAQQFPDLHSELNLSSLELGDSALYFCASSVGLATNTGELFFGEGSRLTVL.

This clone occurred a few times. The chain couples TRBV4-3 to TRBJ2-2; 8 nucleotides agree with TRBD2. V lost 1 base to trimming and J lost 4 bases; unmatched junction nucleotides: 5. Germline values: CDR1 LGHNA, CDR2 YSLEER. The CDR3 spans 16 residues. In DNA, the CDR3 is TGCGCCAGCAGCCAAGGTGCGGGAGGTACCACCGGGGAGCTGTTTTTT. It translates to CASSQGAGGTTGELFF.

The chain joins TRBV10-2 to TRBJ1-5; 11 bases line up with TRBD1. V was clipped by 6 bases and J by 4 bases; unmatched bases: 2. The CDR3 has 14 amino acids. Germline CDR1 WSHSY, CDR2 SAAADI. CDR3 amino acids: CASRGTGGNQPQHF. The CDR3 DNA follows: TGCGCCAGCAGAGGGACAGGGGGTAATCAGCCCCAGCATTTT.

This rearrangement joins TRBV10-3 to TRBJ1-1; 9 bases are shared with TRBD1. Trimming at V came to 1 base and at J to 4 bases, leaving 16 bases not matched to a gene. CDR1 is ENHRY, CDR2 SYGVKD, per germline. This CDR3 is built from 19 residues. CDR3 coding DNA: TGTGCCATCAGTGAGTTCCCCCGGACAGGGGAGGGTAGGGGCACTGAAGCTTTCTTT. Translating gives CAISEFPRTGEGRGTEAFF.

This chain uses TRBV7-9 with TRBJ2-6; maybe TRBD1 (6 bases). The CDR3 is 16 amino acids. The germline CDR1 and CDR2 sequences are SEHNR and FQNEAQ (reference sequence). V gave up 5 bases and J gave up 0 bases, with 11 bases separating them. The CDR3 region is CASSRDTSSGANVLTF. The DNA for the CDR3 is TGTGCCAGCAGCCGGGACACTAGCTCTGGGGCCAACGTCCTGACTTTC.